This entry concerns a single T cell receptor beta chain. The CDR3 is 14 amino acids. Germline CDR1 and CDR2: MNHNS and SASEGT. Unmatched junction bases numbered 1, after V lost 4 bases and J lost 2 bases. This entry is derived from a study of blood T cell repertoires in COVID-19. In the authors' workflow: Estimates of nucleated cell counts were drawn from the amplification of reference gene primers. TCRdb's copy holds only in-frame clones and misses some; the assay was immunoSEQ multiplex PCR. Clone size and the V and J calls come from that table; the DNA yielded D and trimming. The sample records around 170,000 clones, about 81% being singletons.

The genes are TRBV6-1 and TRBJ2-7, with 11 bases lining up with TRBD2. The specimen sequenced was peripheral blood. The sequence came from a man aged 30-40 years with active or convalescent COVID-19. CDR3: CASSVAGGPYEQYF. The CDR3 DNA reads as TGTGCCAGCAGTGTAGCGGGAGGGCCCTACGAGCAGTACTTC.